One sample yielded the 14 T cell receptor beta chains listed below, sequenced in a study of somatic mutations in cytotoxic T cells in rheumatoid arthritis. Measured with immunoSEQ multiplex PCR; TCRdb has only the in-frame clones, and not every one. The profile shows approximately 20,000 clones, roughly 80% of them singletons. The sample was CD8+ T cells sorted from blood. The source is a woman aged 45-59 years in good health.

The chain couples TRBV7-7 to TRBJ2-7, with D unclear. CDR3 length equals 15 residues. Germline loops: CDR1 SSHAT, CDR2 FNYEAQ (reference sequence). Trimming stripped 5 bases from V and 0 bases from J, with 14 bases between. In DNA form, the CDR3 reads TGTGCCAGCAGCCTTTATGTCGGAACCTCCTACGAGCAGTACTTC. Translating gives CASSLYVGTSYEQYF.

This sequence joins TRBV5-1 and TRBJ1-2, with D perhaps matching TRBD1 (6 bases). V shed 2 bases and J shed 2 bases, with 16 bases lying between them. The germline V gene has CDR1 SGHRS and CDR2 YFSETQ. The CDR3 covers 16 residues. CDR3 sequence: CASSLTPGHRNYGYTF. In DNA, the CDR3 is TGCGCCAGCAGCTTAACGCCGGGACACAGAAACTATGGCTACACCTTC.

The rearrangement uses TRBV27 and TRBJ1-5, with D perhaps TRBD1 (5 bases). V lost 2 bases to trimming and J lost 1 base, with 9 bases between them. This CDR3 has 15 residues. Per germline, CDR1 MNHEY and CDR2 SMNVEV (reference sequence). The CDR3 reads CASSLGQLSNQPQHF. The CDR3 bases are TGTGCCAGCAGTTTAGGACAACTAAGCAATCAGCCCCAGCATTTT.

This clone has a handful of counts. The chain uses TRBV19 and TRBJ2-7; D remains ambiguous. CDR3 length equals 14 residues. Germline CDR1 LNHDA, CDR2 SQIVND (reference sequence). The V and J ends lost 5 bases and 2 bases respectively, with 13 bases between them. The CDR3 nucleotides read TGTGCCAGTAGTCAGTTTCAGGACGCCTACGAGCAGTACTTC. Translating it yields CASSQFQDAYEQYF.

The CDR3 loop is CASSLLAGNANEQYF. For the CDR3, the DNA is TGTGCCAGCAGCCTACTAGCGGGGAACGCCAACGAGCAGTACTTC. The V gene is TRBV5-4, the J gene TRBJ2-7, with TRBD2 matching over 10 bases. CDR1 SGHNT and CDR2 YYREEE come from the germline V gene (reference sequence). This CDR3 spans 15 amino acids. V trimming: 4 bases; J trimming: 5 bases; junction bases outside the gene matches: 9. The entire variable domain, with the rest obtained from reference TRBV5-4 and TRBJ2-7, is as follows: ETGVTQSPTHLIKTRGQQVTLRCSSQSGHNTVSWYQQALGQGPQFIFQYYREEENGRGNFPPRFSGLQFPNYSSELNVNALELDDSALYLCASSLLAGNANEQYFGPGTRLTVT.

CDR3 sequence reads: CASKQLAAPAGEQFF. CDR3 coding DNA: TGTGCCAGCAAACAACTAGCGGCCCCTGCAGGAGAGCAGTTCTTC. The V and J genes are TRBV6-1 and TRBJ2-1, with TRBD2 identical over 8 bases. The germline V gene encodes CDR1 MNHNS and CDR2 SASEGT. This CDR3 contains 15 residues. Unmatched junction bases numbered 15, after V lost 7 bases and J lost 10 bases.

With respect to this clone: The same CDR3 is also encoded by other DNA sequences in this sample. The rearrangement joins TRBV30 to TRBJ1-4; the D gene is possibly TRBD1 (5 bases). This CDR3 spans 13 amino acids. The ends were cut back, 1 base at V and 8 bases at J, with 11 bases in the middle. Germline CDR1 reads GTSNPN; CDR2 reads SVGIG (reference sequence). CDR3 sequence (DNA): TGTGCCTGGAGTGACCGGGACGGGGAAAAACTGTTTTTT. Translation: CAWSDRDGEKLFF.

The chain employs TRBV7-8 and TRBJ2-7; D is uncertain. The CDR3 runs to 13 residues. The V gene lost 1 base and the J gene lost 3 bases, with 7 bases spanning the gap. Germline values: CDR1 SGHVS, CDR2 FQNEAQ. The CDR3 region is CASSLGTGYEQYF. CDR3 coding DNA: TGTGCCAGCAGCTTAGGTACGGGCTACGAGCAGTACTTC.

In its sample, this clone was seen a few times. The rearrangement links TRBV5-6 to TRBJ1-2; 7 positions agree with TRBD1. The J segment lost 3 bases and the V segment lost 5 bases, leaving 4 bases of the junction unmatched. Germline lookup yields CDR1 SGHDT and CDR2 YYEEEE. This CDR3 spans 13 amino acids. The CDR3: CASSYGTDYGYTF. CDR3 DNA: TGTGCCAGCAGTTACGGGACAGACTATGGCTACACCTTC.

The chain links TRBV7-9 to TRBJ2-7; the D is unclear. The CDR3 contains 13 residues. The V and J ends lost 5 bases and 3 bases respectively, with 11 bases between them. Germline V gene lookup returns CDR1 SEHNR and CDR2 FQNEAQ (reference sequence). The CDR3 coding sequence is TGTGCCAGCAGCCAAACGGCCAGCTACGAGCAGTACTTC. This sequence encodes CASSQTASYEQYF.

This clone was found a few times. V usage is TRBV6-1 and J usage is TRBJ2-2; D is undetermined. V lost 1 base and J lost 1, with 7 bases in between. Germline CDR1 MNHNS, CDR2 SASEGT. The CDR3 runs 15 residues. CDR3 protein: CASSEVPENTGELFF. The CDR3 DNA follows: TGTGCCAGCAGTGAAGTTCCGGAGAACACCGGGGAGCTGTTTTTT.

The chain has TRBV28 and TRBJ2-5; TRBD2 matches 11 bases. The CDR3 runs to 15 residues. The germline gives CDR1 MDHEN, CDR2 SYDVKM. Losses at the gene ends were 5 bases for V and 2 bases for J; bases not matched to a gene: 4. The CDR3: CASSGLAGGQETQYF. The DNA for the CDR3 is TGTGCCAGCAGTGGCCTAGCGGGGGGACAAGAGACCCAGTACTTC. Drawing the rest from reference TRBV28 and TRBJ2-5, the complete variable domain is DVKVTQSSRYLVKRTGEKVFLECVQDMDHENMFWYRQDPGLGLRLIYFSYDVKMKEKGDIPEGYSVSREKKERFSLILESASTNQTSMYLCASSGLAGGQETQYFGPGTRLLVL.

CDR3 sequence reads: CASSYSGYNEQFF. Written as DNA, the CDR3 is TGTGCCAGCAGCTATAGCGGGTACAATGAGCAGTTCTTC. The rearrangement joins TRBV7-2 to TRBJ2-1; the match to TRBD2 covers 7 bases. Germline-derived CDR1 and CDR2 are SGHTA and FQGNSA. The CDR3 loop spans 13 amino acids. The V segment lost 4 bases and the J segment 4 bases; nucleotides outside the gene matches: 1. The full variable domain, in which reference TRBV7-2 and TRBJ2-1 provide the parts outside the CDR3, is GAGVSQSPSNKVTEKGKDVELRCDPISGHTALYWYRQSLGQGLEFLIYFQGNSAPDKSGLPSDRFSAERTGGSVSTLTIQRTQQEDSAVYLCASSYSGYNEQFFGPGTRLTVL.

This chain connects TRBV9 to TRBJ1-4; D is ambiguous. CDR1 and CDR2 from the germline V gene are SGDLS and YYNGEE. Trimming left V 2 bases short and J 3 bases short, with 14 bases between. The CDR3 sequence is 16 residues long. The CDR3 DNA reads TGTGCCAGCAGCGTTGGCCCGGTGACCCCTAATGAAAAACTGTTTTTT. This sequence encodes CASSVGPVTPNEKLFF.